This T cell receptor beta chain was retrieved from a study of CXCR3-negative and CXCR3-positive naive CD8 T cells. Turning to this clonotype: Its target is unknown.

The libraries of TRB cDNA were constructed through 5' RACE using UMI labels. One entry per CDR3 protein, without DNA, is what TCRdb gives after re-calling the 5' RACE reads. Recorded here are 100,000 to 150,000 distinct CDR3 sequences; the top ten clones represent around 0.27%. CD45RO-CCR7+CD27+CD95- marked naive CD8+ T cells. General study findings and limits: High diversity, comparable across both naive subsets, contrasted with much lower diversity in memory CD8+ cells. Memory cells showed distinct TRBV-TRBJ patterns, while the two naive subsets matched. Between one naive subset and the other, surface CD5 was comparable, and TCR strength was inferred from TRB CDR3 properties.

The V gene's germline CDR1 is SQVTM and CDR2 ANQGSEA. The CDR3 runs 11 residues. This sequence was found in a human donor in good health. Some clones in this sample may be carry-over from other donors' samples. V and J are TRBV29-1 and TRBJ2-2. Sequencing was carried out using naive CXCR3- CD8+ T cells from blood. Stated subset: CD45RO-CCR7+CD27+CD95- naive CD8+ T cells lacking CXCR3 (TNR3-). The CDR3 is CSVHQSGELFF.